A single sample gave rise to the 18 T cell receptor beta chains below, sequenced in a study of human T cells and chemical hapten exposure. The sample's time point: patch test 3, about 24 weeks after DPC sensitization. Treatment described: therapeutic diphenylcyclopropenone sensitization with weekly scalp DPC. Each CDR3 protein is one row after TCRdb ran MiXCR on the RACE reads. The table records 80,000 to 100,000 distinct CDR3 sequences, 10% to 13% of them present only once. Specimen: whole blood, collected in connection with sensitization to the hapten diphenylcyclopropenone (DPC). These receptor sequences come from a woman between 50 and 59 years old with alopecia areata. Some clones in this sample may be carry-over from other donors' samples.

This clonotype turned up a few times. This rearrangement joins TRBV20-1 to TRBJ1-6, with D unresolved. This CDR3 spans 14 amino acids. Germline lookup yields CDR1 DFQATT and CDR2 SNEGSKA (reference sequence). V lost 3 bases to trimming and J lost 9 bases, with 15 bases between them. The CDR3 DNA is TGCAGTGCTAGGAGGGAGGGCGTATCTTCACCCCTCCACTTT. Translating it yields CSARREGVSSPLHF.

V gene TRBV20-1 combines with J gene TRBJ2-2; D possibly corresponds to TRBD1 (5 bases). The V gene's germline CDR1 is DFQATT and CDR2 SNEGSKA (reference sequence). The CDR3 has 14 amino acids. V was pared by 6 bases and J by 5 bases, with 16 bases between. CDR3 sequence (DNA): TGCAGTGCCACGAGGCAGGGTAATACCGGGGAGCTGTTTTTT. Its translation: CSATRQGNTGELFF.

This clonotype occurred a few times. CDR3 in DNA: TGCGCCAGCAGCTCGGGCGGGAGGGCCTTAGGTACGCAGTATTTT. Its protein is CASSSGGRALGTQYF. V usage is TRBV5-1 and J usage is TRBJ2-3; 9 bases match TRBD2. V trimming: 3 bases; J trimming: 8 bases; junction bases outside the gene matches: 10. Germline V gives CDR1 SGHRS, CDR2 YFSETQ. This CDR3 contains 15 residues.

This clonotype showed up many times. One junction end does not reproduce the germline sequence, and a read error may be involved. This chain links TRBV7-7 with TRBJ2-2; unclear D gene. The germline V gene has CDR1 SSHAT and CDR2 FNYEAQ (reference sequence). This CDR3 has 13 residues. As DNA, the CDR3 is TGTGCTAGCAGCTTTGATGGGACCGGGGAGCTGTTTTTT. Residues: CASSFDGTGELFF.

In its sample, this clonotype was seen many times. The chain uses TRBV12-3 or TRBV12-4 and TRBJ1-1; D possibly corresponds to TRBD1 (5 bases). The length of the CDR3 is 13 residues. The ends were cut back, 5 bases at V and 6 bases at J, with 13 bases in the middle. The CDR3 spells CASSPYRGAEAFF. CDR3 DNA: TGTGCCAGCAGTCCCTACCGGGGGGCTGAAGCTTTCTTT.

In its sample, this clonotype was seen a few times. The CDR3 here is CASSLLGGIEQPQHF. In DNA form, the CDR3 reads TGTGCCAGCAGCTTACTAGGGGGGATTGAGCAGCCCCAGCATTTT. The chain combines TRBV7-2 with TRBJ1-5; D perhaps matches TRBD1 (6 bases). V was cut by 2 bases and J by 7 bases, with 15 bases left in between. Per the germline V gene, CDR1 is SGHTA and CDR2 is FQGNSA. This CDR3 spans 15 amino acids.

This clonotype was observed at least ten times. The V and J genes are TRBV20-1 and TRBJ2-7; 9 positions agree with TRBD1. The V gene's germline CDR1 is DFQATT and CDR2 SNEGSKA (reference sequence). CDR3 length: 15 amino acids. V lost 0 bases, J lost 7 bases, and 10 bases stayed unmatched. The CDR3 here is CSARDQRDRELEQYF. The DNA for the CDR3 is TGCAGTGCTAGAGATCAGCGGGACAGGGAATTGGAGCAGTACTTC.

This clonotype came up many times. The CDR3 spells CASGLVTGGLGNYGYTF. Here the CDR3 DNA reads TGTGCTAGTGGTTTGGTGACAGGGGGGTTAGGTAACTATGGCTACACCTTC. The V gene is TRBV12-5, the J gene TRBJ1-2; 9 bases are shared with TRBD1. Trimming at V came to 0 bases and at J to 1 base, leaving 6 bases not matched to a gene. Germline CDR1 reads LGHNT; CDR2 reads FRNRAP. The CDR3 totals 17 residues.

This clonotype showed up many times. The chain joins TRBV29-1 to TRBJ1-5, with a weak D call TRBD1 (5 bases). Trimming shortened V by 5 bases and J by 5 bases, and 13 bases separated the two germline ends. The CDR3 is 13 residues long. Germline CDR1 and CDR2: SQVTM and ANQGSEA. The CDR3, as DNA: TGCAGCGTTTCGAGCGGGGCGGATCAGCCCCAGCATTTT. Amino acids: CSVSSGADQPQHF.

This clonotype has ten or more counts. The chain is built from TRBV24-1 and TRBJ2-3; TRBD1 aligns across 9 bases. CDR1 is KGHDR and CDR2 is SFDVKD in the germline V gene. The CDR3 sequence is 16 residues long. The V gene end was trimmed by 2 bases and the J gene end by 3 bases; junction bases not matched to a gene: 5. The CDR3 DNA follows: TGTGCCACCAGTGATTGGGGGGACAGGGAAACAGATACGCAGTATTTT. This gives the protein CATSDWGDRETDTQYF.

The chain joins TRBV2 to TRBJ2-2; D is ambiguous. Trimming pared 1 base from V and 3 bases from J, leaving 6 bases between. Germline CDR1 reads SNHLY; CDR2 reads FYNNEI. The CDR3 runs to 14 residues. The CDR3 nucleotides read TGTGCCAGCAGTGAAGAGCCGGACACCGGGGAGCTGTTTTTT. The encoded protein is CASSEEPDTGELFF.

J is TRBJ2-3 and V is TRBV7-2; possible D gene TRBD2, 5 bases. Germline values: CDR1 SGHTA, CDR2 FQGNSA. V shed 0 bases and J shed 6 bases, with 7 bases lying between them. The CDR3 sequence is 13 residues long. For the CDR3, the DNA is TGTGCCAGCAGCTTAGCGGGAGCGGATACGCAGTATTTT. Translated, it gives CASSLAGADTQYF.

A single count supports this clonotype. The CDR3 DNA sequence: TGTGCCAGCAGCCGTGGGCCCCCCTACGAGCAGTACTTC. Translated, it gives CASSRGPPYEQYF. The chain combines TRBV7-8 with TRBJ2-7; D is uncertain. The CDR3 loop spans 13 amino acids. The V and J ends lost 5 bases and 2 bases respectively, with 10 bases between them. Germline V gene sequence: CDR1 SGHVS, CDR2 FQNEAQ.

This clonotype showed up many times. V and J are TRBV7-9 and TRBJ2-5, with D perhaps TRBD1 or TRBD2 (5 bases each). Germline V gives CDR1 SEHNR, CDR2 FQNEAQ (reference sequence). The CDR3 runs to 15 residues. V shed 1 base and J shed 4 bases, with 13 bases lying between them. CDR3 region: CASSLERGIRETQYF. Here the CDR3 DNA reads TGTGCCAGCAGCTTAGAGAGGGGAATAAGAGAGACCCAGTACTTC.

This clonotype was observed many times. The J gene is TRBJ1-4, the V gene TRBV12-3 or TRBV12-4, with 11 bases fitting TRBD1. The V and J ends lost 4 bases and 3 bases, in that order; junction bases with no gene match: 4. The CDR3 consists of 16 residues. The CDR3 protein is CASSWTGGAPNEKLFF. CDR3 sequence (DNA): TGTGCCAGCAGTTGGACAGGGGGCGCACCTAATGAAAAACTGTTTTTT.

This clonotype was detected a few times. V is TRBV6-2 or TRBV6-3 and J is TRBJ2-1, with 9 bases fitting TRBD2. The CDR3 sequence is 13 residues long. Germline CDR1 and CDR2: MNHEY and SVGEGT. Trimming took 8 bases from V and 2 from J; bases not matched to a gene: 1. The CDR3 sequence is CASRTSAYNEQFF. The CDR3, as DNA: TGTGCCAGCCGGACTAGCGCCTACAATGAGCAGTTCTTC.

Turning to this clonotype: The junction does not match germline at one end; this may be a read error. J is TRBJ2-3 and V is TRBV18, with a tentative D call TRBD2 (5 bases). The CDR3 is 14 amino acids. Germline V lookup: CDR1 KGHSH, CDR2 LQKENI. The CDR3 DNA is TGTGCCAGCACACCCGATTCGGGGTCGAATACGCAGTATTTT. As protein: CASTPDSGSNTQYF.

This clonotype turned up a few times. CDR3 nucleotide sequence: TGTGCCAGCAGCTTGTGGGGGGACCGCGCCCTTAACTATGGCTACACCTTC. It encodes CASSLWGDRALNYGYTF. V gene TRBV5-6 combines with J gene TRBJ1-2, with TRBD1 as a possible D gene (5 bases). This CDR3 is built from 17 residues. With 1 base removed from V and 1 base from J, the gap between germline ends came to 17 bases. Germline V gene data show CDR1 as SGHDT and CDR2 as YYEEEE.